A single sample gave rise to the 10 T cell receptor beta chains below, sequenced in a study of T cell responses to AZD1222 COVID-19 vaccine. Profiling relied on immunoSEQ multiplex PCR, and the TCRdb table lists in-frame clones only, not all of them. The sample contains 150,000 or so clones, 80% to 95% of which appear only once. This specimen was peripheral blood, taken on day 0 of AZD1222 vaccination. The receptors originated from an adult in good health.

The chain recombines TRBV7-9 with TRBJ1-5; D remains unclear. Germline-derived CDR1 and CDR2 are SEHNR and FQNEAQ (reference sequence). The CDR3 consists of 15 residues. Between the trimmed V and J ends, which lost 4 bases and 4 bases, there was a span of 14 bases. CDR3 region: CASSYGSVGNQPQHF. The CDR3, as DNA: TGTGCCAGCAGCTACGGGTCGGTAGGGAATCAGCCCCAGCATTTT.

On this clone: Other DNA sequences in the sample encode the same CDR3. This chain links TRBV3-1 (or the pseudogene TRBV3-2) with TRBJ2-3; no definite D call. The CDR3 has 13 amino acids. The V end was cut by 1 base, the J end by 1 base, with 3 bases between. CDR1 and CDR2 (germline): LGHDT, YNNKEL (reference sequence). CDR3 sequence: CASSQAGTDTQYF. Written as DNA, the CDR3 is TGTGCCAGCAGCCAAGCAGGCACAGATACGCAGTATTTT.

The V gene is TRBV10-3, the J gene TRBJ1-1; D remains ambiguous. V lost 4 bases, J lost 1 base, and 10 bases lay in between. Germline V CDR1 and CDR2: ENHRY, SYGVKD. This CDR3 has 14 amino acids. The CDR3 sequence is CAISGLARNTEAFF. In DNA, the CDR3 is TGTGCCATCAGTGGGTTAGCCCGGAACACTGAAGCTTTCTTT.

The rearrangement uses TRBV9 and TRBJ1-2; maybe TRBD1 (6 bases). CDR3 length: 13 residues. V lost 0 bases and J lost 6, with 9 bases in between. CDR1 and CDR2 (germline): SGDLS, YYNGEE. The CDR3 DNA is TGTGCCAGCAGCGTAGTAGGGGGGGATGGCTACACCTTC. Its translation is CASSVVGGDGYTF. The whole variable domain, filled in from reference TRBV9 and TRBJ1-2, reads DSGVTQTPKHLITATGQRVTLRCSPRSGDLSVYWYQQSLDQGLQFLIQYYNGEERAKGNILERFSAQQFPDLHSELNLSSLELGDSALYFCASSVVGGDGYTFGSGTRLTVV.

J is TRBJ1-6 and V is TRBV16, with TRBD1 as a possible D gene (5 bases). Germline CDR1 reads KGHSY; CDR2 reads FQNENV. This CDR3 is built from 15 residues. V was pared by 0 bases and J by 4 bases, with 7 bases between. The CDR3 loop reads CASSQSGGYNSPLHF. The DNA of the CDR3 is TGTGCCAGCAGCCAATCGGGGGGATATAATTCACCCCTCCACTTT.

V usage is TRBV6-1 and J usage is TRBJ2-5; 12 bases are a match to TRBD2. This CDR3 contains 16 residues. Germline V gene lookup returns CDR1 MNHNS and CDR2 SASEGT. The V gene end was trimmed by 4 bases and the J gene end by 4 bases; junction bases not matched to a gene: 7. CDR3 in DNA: TGTGCCAGCAGTGGCTCTAGCGGGAGGGGTTCAGAGACCCAGTACTTC. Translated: CASSGSSGRGSETQYF.

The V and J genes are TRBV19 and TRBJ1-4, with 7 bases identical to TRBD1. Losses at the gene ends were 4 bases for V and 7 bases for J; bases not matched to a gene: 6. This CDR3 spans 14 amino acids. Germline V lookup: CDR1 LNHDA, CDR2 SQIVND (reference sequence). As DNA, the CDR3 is TGTGCCAGTAGTAACCAGGGGGGAGTTGAAAAACTGTTTTTT. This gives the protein CASSNQGGVEKLFF.

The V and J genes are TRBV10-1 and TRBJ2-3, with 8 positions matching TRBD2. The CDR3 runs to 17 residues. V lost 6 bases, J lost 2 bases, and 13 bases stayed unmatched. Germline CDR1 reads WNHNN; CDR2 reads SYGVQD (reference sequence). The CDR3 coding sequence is TGCGCCAGCAGCCCTCCTGGGACTAGTCGGCCCACAGATACGCAGTATTTT. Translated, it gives CASSPPGTSRPTDTQYF.

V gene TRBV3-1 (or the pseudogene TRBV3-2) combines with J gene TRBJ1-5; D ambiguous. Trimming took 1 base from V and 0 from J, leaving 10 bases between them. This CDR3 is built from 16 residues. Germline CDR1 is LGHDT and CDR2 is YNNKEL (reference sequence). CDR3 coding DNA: TGTGCCAGCAGCCAAGGGGCAGGATATAGCAATCAGCCCCAGCATTTT. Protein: CASSQGAGYSNQPQHF.

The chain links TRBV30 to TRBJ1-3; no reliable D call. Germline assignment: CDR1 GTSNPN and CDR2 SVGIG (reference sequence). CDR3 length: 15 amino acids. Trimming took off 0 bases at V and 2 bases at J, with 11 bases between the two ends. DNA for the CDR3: TGTGCCTGGAGTGTAGGCGCCAGGACTGGAAACACCATATATTTT. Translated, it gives CAWSVGARTGNTIYF.